Below, one T cell receptor beta chain is given with its context. The data were taken from a study of blood T cell repertoires in COVID-19. V was pared by 3 bases and J by 6 bases, with 13 bases of the junction left unmatched. From germline, CDR1 is SEHNR and CDR2 FQNEAQ (reference sequence). The CDR3 extends over 17 amino acids. Under the authors' procedure: Reference gene primer amplification gave nucleated cell count estimates. The assay was immunoSEQ multiplex PCR, and TCRdb's table has in-frame clones only and misses some. V, J and clone size derive from that table, while D and trimming were established from the DNA sequence. This table has about 200,000 clones, about 85% appearing once.

This chain uses TRBV7-9 with TRBJ2-7, with 11 nucleotides matching TRBD2. The sample consisted of peripheral blood. The receptor was derived from a woman aged 80 or older with acute or convalescent COVID-19. The CDR3 region is CASSLGTLSGRAREQYF. In DNA, the CDR3 is TGTGCCAGCAGCTTGGGGACACTTAGCGGGAGGGCTCGCGAGCAGTACTTC.